These T cell receptor beta chains were read from a single sample in a study of T cell responses to AZD1222 COVID-19 vaccine. Clones were sequenced by immunoSEQ multiplex PCR, and TCRdb holds only the in-frame ones, with some missing. The sample lists some 90,000 clones, around nine tenths seen once, with around 17% in the top ten. This specimen was peripheral blood, taken on day 0 of AZD1222 vaccination. These receptors were obtained from an adult in good health. Both conserved end residues are part of each CDR3. The order of the fields is D gene, J gene, V gene, clone size, CDR3 protein, CDR3 DNA. The D gene is left open where the match is weak. Clone size appears in some rows only: once, few, many, or a class for an expanded clone.

D gene: -; J gene: TRBJ2-7; V gene: TRBV2; clone size: -; CDR3 protein: CASSLGTYEQYF; CDR3 DNA: TGTGCCAGCAGTCTAGGAACCTACGAGCAGTACTTC
D gene: -; J gene: TRBJ1-6; V gene: TRBV14; clone size: -; CDR3 protein: CASSQGRAASYNSPLHF; CDR3 DNA: TGTGCCAGCAGCCAAGGTCGGGCGGCCTCCTATAATTCACCCCTCCACTTT
D gene: -; J gene: TRBJ1-1; V gene: TRBV10-2; clone size: -; CDR3 protein: CASGDSLNTEAFF; CDR3 DNA: TGCGCCAGCGGTGACTCCCTGAACACTGAAGCTTTCTTT
D gene: TRBD2; J gene: TRBJ2-3; V gene: TRBV5-1; clone size: -; CDR3 protein: CASSPGTTGDTQYF; CDR3 DNA: TGCGCCAGCAGCCCCGGGACTACCGGAGATACGCAGTATTTT
D gene: -; J gene: TRBJ2-3; V gene: TRBV19; clone size: -; CDR3 protein: CASSDKQVYGTDTQYF; CDR3 DNA: TGTGCCAGTAGTGATAAGCAGGTTTACGGGACAGATACGCAGTATTTT
D gene: -; J gene: TRBJ1-1; V gene: TRBV2; clone size: -; CDR3 protein: CASRVGAVNTEAFF; CDR3 DNA: TGTGCCAGCAGGGTGGGGGCAGTGAACACTGAAGCTTTCTTT
D gene: -; J gene: TRBJ2-3; V gene: TRBV12-3/TRBV12-4; clone size: -; CDR3 protein: CASGRRADTQYF; CDR3 DNA: TGTGCCAGCGGGAGGAGGGCAGATACGCAGTATTTT
D gene: -; J gene: TRBJ1-2; V gene: TRBV27; clone size: -; CDR3 protein: CASSLDWTNYGYTF; CDR3 DNA: TGTGCCAGCAGTTTAGACTGGACCAACTATGGCTACACCTTC
D gene: TRBD1; J gene: TRBJ2-6; V gene: TRBV7-8; clone size: -; CDR3 protein: CASSRTGSNSGANVLTF; CDR3 DNA: TGTGCCAGCAGTCGGACAGGGAGTAACTCTGGGGCCAACGTCCTGACTTTC
D gene: TRBD1; J gene: TRBJ1-1; V gene: TRBV6-5; clone size: few; CDR3 protein: CASTGTGSTEAFF; CDR3 DNA: TGTGCCAGCACCGGGACAGGGAGCACTGAAGCTTTCTTT
D gene: -; J gene: TRBJ1-4; V gene: TRBV11-2; clone size: -; CDR3 protein: CASSLTNWGEKLFF; CDR3 DNA: TGTGCCAGCAGCTTGACAAACTGGGGTGAAAAACTGTTTTTT
D gene: TRBD2; J gene: TRBJ2-1; V gene: TRBV24-1; clone size: -; CDR3 protein: CATSDPLAGGPGEQFF; CDR3 DNA: TGTGCCACCAGTGACCCCCTAGCGGGAGGGCCGGGGGAGCAGTTCTTC
D gene: -; J gene: TRBJ1-5; V gene: TRBV21-1; clone size: -; CDR3 protein: CASSKDRSRTGVQHF; CDR3 DNA: TGTGCCAGCAGCAAAGATCGGTCCCGGACAGGGGTTCAGCATTTT
D gene: -; J gene: TRBJ1-1; V gene: TRBV30; clone size: -; CDR3 protein: CAWSVGTQGNTEAFF; CDR3 DNA: TGTGCCTGGAGTGTAGGCACGCAAGGGAACACTGAAGCTTTCTTT
D gene: TRBD2; J gene: TRBJ2-1; V gene: TRBV11-2; clone size: once; CDR3 protein: CASRGSGLAGGYNEQFF; CDR3 DNA: TGTGCCAGCAGAGGCAGTGGCCTAGCGGGAGGGTACAATGAGCAGTTCTTC
D gene: -; J gene: TRBJ1-5; V gene: TRBV12-3/TRBV12-4; clone size: -; CDR3 protein: CASSLASNQPQHF; CDR3 DNA: TGTGCCAGCAGTTTGGCTAGCAATCAGCCCCAGCATTTT
D gene: TRBD2; J gene: TRBJ2-2; V gene: TRBV19; clone size: -; CDR3 protein: CASSILGRDTGELFF; CDR3 DNA: TGTGCCAGTAGTATTTTAGGGAGGGACACCGGGGAGCTGTTTTTT
D gene: -; J gene: TRBJ1-4; V gene: TRBV2; clone size: -; CDR3 protein: CASSLDGVGEKLFF; CDR3 DNA: TGTGCCAGCAGTCTGGACGGTGTGGGTGAAAAACTGTTTTTT
D gene: TRBD2; J gene: TRBJ2-2; V gene: TRBV19; clone size: -; CDR3 protein: CASKTSPNTGELFF; CDR3 DNA: TGTGCCAGTAAGACTAGCCCAAACACCGGGGAGCTGTTTTTT
D gene: -; J gene: TRBJ2-2; V gene: TRBV5-4; clone size: -; CDR3 protein: CASSLAGFSNTGELFF; CDR3 DNA: TGTGCCAGCAGCTTGGCCGGGTTCTCGAACACCGGGGAGCTGTTTTTT
D gene: -; J gene: TRBJ1-1; V gene: TRBV19; clone size: -; CDR3 protein: CASSRQHGTEAFF; CDR3 DNA: TGTGCCAGTAGTCGTCAACACGGAACTGAAGCTTTCTTT
D gene: -; J gene: TRBJ2-1; V gene: TRBV6-1; clone size: -; CDR3 protein: CASSERLPIFNEQFF; CDR3 DNA: TGTGCCAGCAGTGAGCGACTGCCGATTTTCAATGAGCAGTTCTTC
D gene: TRBD1; J gene: TRBJ1-3; V gene: TRBV7-3; clone size: -; CDR3 protein: CASSLGRTGGYGNTIYF; CDR3 DNA: TGTGCCAGCAGCTTAGGCCGAACAGGGGGCTATGGAAACACCATATATTTT
D gene: -; J gene: TRBJ2-7; V gene: TRBV19; clone size: -; CDR3 protein: CASSSRGSSYEQYF; CDR3 DNA: TGTGCCAGTAGTTCGCGGGGCAGCTCCTACGAGCAGTACTTC